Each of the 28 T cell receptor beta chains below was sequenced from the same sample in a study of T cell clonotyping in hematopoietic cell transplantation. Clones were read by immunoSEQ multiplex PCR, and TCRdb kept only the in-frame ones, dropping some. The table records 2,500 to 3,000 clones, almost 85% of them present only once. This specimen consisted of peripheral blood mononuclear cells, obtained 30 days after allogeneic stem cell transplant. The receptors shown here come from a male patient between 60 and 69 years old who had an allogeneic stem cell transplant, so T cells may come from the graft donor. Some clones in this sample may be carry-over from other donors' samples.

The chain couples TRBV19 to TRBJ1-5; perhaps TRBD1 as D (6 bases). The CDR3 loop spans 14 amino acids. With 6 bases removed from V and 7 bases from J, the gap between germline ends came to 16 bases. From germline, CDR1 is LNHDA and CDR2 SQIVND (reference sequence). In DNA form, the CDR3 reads TGTGCCAGTAGCCGTAAGGGGGTCCACCAGCCCCAGCATTTT. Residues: CASSRKGVHQPQHF.

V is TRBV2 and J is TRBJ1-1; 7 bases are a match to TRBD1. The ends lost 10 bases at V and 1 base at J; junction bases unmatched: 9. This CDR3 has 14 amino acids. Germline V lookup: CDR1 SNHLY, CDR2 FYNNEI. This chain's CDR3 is CATTAQGWNTEAFF. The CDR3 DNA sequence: TGTGCCACCACAGCACAGGGGTGGAACACTGAAGCTTTCTTT. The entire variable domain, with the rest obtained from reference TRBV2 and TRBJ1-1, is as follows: EPEVTQTPSHQVTQMGQEVILRCVPISNHLYFYWYRQILGQKVEFLVSFYNNEISEKSEIFDDQFSVERPDGSNFTLKIRSTKLEDSAMYFCATTAQGWNTEAFFGQGTRLTVV.

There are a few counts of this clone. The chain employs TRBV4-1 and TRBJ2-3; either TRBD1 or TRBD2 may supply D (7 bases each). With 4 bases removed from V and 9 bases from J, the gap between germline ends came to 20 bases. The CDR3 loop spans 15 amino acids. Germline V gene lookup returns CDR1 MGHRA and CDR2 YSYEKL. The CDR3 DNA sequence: TGCGCCAGCAGCCCTAGCCGGATGGGAGGGGGCACGCAGTATTTT. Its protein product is CASSPSRMGGGTQYF.

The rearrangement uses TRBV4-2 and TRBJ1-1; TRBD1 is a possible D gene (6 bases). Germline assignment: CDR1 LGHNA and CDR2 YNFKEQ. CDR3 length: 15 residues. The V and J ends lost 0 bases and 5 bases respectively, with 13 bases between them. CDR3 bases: TGTGCCAGCAGCCAAGATCTAAACAGGGTAACTGAAGCTTTCTTT. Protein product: CASSQDLNRVTEAFF.

In DNA, the CDR3 is TGTGCCAGCAGCCAGGGCCGGATGCGGGAGACCCAGTACTTC. Amino acids: CASSQGRMRETQYF. The chain links TRBV5-8 to TRBJ2-5; weak D call: TRBD1 (5 bases). The CDR3 spans 14 residues. Germline V CDR1 and CDR2: SGHTS, YDEGEE. V shed 4 bases and J shed 5 bases, with 15 bases lying between them.

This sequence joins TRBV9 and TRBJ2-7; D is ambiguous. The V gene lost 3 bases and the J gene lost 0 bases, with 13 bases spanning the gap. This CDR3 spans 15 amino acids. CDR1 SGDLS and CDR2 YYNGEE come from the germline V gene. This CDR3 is CASSEGLSSSYEQYF. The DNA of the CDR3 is TGTGCCAGCAGCGAGGGTCTATCCTCCTCCTACGAGCAGTACTTC.

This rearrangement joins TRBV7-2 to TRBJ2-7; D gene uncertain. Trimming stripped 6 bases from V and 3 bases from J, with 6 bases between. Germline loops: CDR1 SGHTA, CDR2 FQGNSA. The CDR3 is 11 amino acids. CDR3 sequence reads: CASRPDYEQYF. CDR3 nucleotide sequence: TGTGCCAGCAGACCGGACTACGAGCAGTACTTC.

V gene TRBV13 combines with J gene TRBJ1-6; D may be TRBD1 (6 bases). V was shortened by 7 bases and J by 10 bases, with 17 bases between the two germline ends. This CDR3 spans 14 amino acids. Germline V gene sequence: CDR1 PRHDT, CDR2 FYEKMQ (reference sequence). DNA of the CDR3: TGTGCCAGCAATATAGGGGGGCTGGGATCACCCCTCCACTTT. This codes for CASNIGGLGSPLHF.

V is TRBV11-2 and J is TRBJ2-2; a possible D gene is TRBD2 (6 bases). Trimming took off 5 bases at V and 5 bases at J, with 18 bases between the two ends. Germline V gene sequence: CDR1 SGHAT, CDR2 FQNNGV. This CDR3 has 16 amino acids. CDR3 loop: CASSPASGQSTGELFF. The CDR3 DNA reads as TGTGCCAGCAGCCCAGCAAGCGGGCAGAGTACCGGGGAGCTGTTTTTT.

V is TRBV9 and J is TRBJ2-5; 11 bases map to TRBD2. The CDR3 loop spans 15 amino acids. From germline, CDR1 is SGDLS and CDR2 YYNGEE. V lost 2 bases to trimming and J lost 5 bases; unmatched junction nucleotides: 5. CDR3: CASSVSGRAWETQYF. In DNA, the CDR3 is TGTGCCAGCAGCGTTAGCGGGAGGGCCTGGGAGACCCAGTACTTC.

The CDR3 reads CASSWGQGIGVDEQFF. DNA for the CDR3: TGTGCCAGCAGCTGGGGACAGGGAATTGGTGTGGATGAGCAGTTCTTC. This chain joins TRBV11-2 and TRBJ2-1, with 9 bases that match TRBD1. The CDR3 runs to 16 residues. V was pared by 4 bases and J by 8 bases, with 12 bases of the junction left unmatched. The germline V gene encodes CDR1 SGHAT and CDR2 FQNNGV.

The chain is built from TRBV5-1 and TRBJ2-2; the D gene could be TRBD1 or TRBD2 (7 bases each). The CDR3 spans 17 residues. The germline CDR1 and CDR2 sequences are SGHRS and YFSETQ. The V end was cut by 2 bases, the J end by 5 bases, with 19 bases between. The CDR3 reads CASSFVGTGEGTGELFF. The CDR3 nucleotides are TGCGCCAGCAGCTTCGTCGGAACAGGGGAGGGAACCGGGGAGCTGTTTTTT.

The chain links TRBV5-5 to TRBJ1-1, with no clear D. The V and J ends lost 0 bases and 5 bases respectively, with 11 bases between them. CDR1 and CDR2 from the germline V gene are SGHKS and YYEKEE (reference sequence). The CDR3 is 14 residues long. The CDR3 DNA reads TGTGCCAGCAGCTTGGGACCGAGGATTACTGAAGCTTTCTTT. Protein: CASSLGPRITEAFF.

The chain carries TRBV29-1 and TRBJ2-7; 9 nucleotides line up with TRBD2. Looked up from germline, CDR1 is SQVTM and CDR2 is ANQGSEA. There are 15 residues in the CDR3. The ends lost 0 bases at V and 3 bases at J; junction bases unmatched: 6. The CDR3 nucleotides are TGCAGCGTTGAAGATCGGCGGGAGGGCCACTACGAGCAGTACTTC. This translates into CSVEDRREGHYEQYF.

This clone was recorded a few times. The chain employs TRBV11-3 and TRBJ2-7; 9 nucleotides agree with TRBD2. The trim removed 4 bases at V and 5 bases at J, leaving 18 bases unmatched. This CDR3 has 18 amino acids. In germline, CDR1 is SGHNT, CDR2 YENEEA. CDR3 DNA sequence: TGTGCCAGCAGCTCAACCCCTCATGTAGCGGGAGTTTCCGACGAGCAGTACTTC. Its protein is CASSSTPHVAGVSDEQYF.

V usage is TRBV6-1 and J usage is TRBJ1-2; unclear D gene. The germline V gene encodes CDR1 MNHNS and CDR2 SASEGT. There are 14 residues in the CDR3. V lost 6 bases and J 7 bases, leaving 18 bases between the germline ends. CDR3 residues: CASSRPTVPPGYTF. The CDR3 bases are TGTGCCAGCAGCCGACCTACAGTCCCCCCTGGCTACACCTTC.

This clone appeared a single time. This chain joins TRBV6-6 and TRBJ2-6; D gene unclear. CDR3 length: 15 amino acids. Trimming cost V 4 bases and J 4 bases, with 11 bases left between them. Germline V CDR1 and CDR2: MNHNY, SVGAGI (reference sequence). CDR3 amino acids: CASSFPQPGANVLTF. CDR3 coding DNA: TGTGCCAGCAGTTTCCCTCAACCCGGGGCCAACGTCCTGACTTTC.

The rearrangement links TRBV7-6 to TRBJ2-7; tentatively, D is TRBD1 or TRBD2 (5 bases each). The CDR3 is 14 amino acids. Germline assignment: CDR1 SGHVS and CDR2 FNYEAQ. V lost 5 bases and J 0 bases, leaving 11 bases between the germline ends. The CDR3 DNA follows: TGTGCCAGCAGCATCGGGACGGTCTCCTACGAGCAGTACTTC. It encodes CASSIGTVSYEQYF.

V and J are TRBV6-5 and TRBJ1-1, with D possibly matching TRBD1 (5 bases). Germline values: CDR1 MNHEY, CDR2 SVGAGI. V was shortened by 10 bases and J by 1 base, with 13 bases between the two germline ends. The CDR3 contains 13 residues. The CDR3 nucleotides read TGTGCCACCAGCATGGGGGGGAACACTGAAGCTTTCTTT. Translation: CATSMGGNTEAFF.

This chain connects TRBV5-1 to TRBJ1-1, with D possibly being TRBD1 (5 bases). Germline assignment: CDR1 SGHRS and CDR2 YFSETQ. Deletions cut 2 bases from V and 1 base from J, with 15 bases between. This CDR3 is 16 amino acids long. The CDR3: CASSFSVDSWNTEAFF. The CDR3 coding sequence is TGCGCCAGCAGCTTCTCAGTTGACAGTTGGAACACTGAAGCTTTCTTT. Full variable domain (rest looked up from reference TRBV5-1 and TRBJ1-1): KAGVTQTPRYLIKTRGQQVTLSCSPISGHRSVSWYQQTPGQGLQFLFEYFSETQRNKGNFPGRFSGRQFSNSRSEMNVSTLELGDSALYLCASSFSVDSWNTEAFFGQGTRLTVV.

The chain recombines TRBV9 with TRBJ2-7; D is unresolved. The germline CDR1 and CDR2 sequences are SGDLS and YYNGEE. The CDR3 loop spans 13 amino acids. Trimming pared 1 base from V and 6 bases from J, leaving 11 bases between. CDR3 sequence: CASSVSSGSEQYF. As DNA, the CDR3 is TGTGCCAGCAGCGTAAGTAGTGGTTCCGAGCAGTACTTC.

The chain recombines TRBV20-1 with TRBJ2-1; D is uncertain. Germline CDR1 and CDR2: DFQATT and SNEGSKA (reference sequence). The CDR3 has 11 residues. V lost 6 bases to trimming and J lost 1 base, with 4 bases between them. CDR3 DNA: TGCAGTGCGAGTTCCTACAATGAGCAGTTCTTC. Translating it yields CSASSYNEQFF.

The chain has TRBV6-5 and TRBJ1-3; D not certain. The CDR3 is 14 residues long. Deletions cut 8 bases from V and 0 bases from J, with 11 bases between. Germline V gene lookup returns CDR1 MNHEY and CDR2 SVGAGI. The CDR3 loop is CASAREASGNTIYF. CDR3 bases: TGTGCCAGCGCTCGAGAGGCCTCTGGAAACACCATATATTTT.

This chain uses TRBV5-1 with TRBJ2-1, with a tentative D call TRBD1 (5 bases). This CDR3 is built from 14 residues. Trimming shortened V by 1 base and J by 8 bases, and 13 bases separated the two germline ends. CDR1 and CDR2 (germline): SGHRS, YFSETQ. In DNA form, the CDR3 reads TGCGCCAGCAGCTTGTTGGCAGAAGGGGATGAGCAGTTCTTC. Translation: CASSLLAEGDEQFF.

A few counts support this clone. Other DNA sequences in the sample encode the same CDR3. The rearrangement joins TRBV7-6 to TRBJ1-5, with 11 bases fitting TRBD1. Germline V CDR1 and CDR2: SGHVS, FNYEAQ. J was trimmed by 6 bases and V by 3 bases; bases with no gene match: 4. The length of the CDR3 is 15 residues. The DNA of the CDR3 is TGTGCCAGCAGCTTCGGACAGGGGGCTGGTCAGCCCCAGCATTTT. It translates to CASSFGQGAGQPQHF.

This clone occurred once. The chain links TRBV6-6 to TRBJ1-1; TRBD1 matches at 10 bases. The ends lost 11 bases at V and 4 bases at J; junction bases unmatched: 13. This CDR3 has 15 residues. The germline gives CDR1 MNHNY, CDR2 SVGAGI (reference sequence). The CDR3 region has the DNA TGTGCCTCCATTCGTGACAGGGGGCTCGCCACTGAAGCTTTCTTT. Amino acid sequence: CASIRDRGLATEAFF.

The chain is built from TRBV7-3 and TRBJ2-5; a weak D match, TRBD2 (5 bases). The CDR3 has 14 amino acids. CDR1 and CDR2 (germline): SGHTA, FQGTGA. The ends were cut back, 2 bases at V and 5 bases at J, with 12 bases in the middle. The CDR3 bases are TGTGCCAGCAGCTTAGGGAGTGGCGGGGAGACCCAGTACTTC. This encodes CASSLGSGGETQYF.

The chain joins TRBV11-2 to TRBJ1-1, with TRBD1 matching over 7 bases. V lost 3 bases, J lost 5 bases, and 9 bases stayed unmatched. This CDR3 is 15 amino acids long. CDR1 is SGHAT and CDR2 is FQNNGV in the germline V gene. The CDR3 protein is CASSFPQGLETEAFF. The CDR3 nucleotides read TGTGCCAGCAGCTTCCCACAGGGGTTGGAGACTGAAGCTTTCTTT.